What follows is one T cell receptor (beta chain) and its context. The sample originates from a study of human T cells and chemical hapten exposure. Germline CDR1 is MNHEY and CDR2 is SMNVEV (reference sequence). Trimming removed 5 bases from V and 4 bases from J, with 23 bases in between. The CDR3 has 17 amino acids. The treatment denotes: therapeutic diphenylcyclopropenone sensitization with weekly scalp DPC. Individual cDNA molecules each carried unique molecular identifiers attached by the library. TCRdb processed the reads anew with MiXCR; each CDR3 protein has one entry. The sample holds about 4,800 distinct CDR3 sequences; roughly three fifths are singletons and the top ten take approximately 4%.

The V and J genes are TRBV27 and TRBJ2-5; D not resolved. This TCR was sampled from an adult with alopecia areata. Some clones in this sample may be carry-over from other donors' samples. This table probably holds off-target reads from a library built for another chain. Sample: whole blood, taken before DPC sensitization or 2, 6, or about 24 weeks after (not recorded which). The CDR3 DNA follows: TGTGCCAGCAGTCCCTACCCCCCTTCTTCCGCGGTAGAGACCCAGTACTTC. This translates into CASSPYPPSSAVETQYF.